This is a list of T cell receptor beta chains from one sample in a study of T cell responses to AZD1222 COVID-19 vaccine. Data came from immunoSEQ multiplex PCR; TCRdb stores just in-frame clones and leaves some out. The sample holds some 70,000 clones, 80% seen once. This specimen consisted of peripheral blood, obtained 28 days after the second AZD1222 dose. All receptors come from an adult who received the AZD1222 COVID-19 vaccine. Each CDR3 is given with its conserved first and last residue. D genes are given only for firm matches. Some rows have no size entry. The others give once, few or many, or a class for an expanded clone.

cdr3_nt cdr3_aa clone_size v_call d_call j_call
TGTGCCAGCTCACCGGGACAGGGACAAACTGGGGGCAATCAGCCCCAGCATTTT CASSPGQGQTGGNQPQHF NA TRBV18 TRBD1 TRBJ1-5
TGCGCCAGCAGCTTAGTATCAAATACGCAGTATTTT CASSLVSNTQYF NA TRBV5-1 NA TRBJ2-3
TGTGCCAGCAGAGCCCTAGCGGGGGGTTACAATGAGCAGTTCTTC CASRALAGGYNEQFF NA TRBV11-2 TRBD2 TRBJ2-1
TGCAGTGCTAGTTATGGGGGCAGGAACACTGAAGCTTTCTTT CSASYGGRNTEAFF NA TRBV20-1 NA TRBJ1-1
TGTGCCAGCAGTTTATGGCCAAACATTCAGTACTTC CASSLWPNIQYF few TRBV28 NA TRBJ2-4
TGCGCCAGCAGCCAAGGGAACAAGGCCAATGAGCAGTTCTTC CASSQGNKANEQFF NA TRBV4-1 NA TRBJ2-1
TGTGCCAGCAGTTCACTGGGGGAATCTGGAAACACCATATATTTT CASSSLGESGNTIYF once TRBV28 NA TRBJ1-3
TGTGCCAGCAGCCAAGAGTCCGGACAGGGCACCAACTATGGCTACACCTTC CASSQESGQGTNYGYTF NA TRBV3-1/TRBV3-2 TRBD1 TRBJ1-2
TGCAGTGCTAGTACGGCTAGCGGGGCCGTAAGGGATGAGCAGTTCTTC CSASTASGAVRDEQFF NA TRBV20-1 TRBD2 TRBJ2-1
TGCGCCAGCAGCTTGGGGGCGGGCATTGCCTACGAGCAGTACTTC CASSLGAGIAYEQYF NA TRBV5-1 NA TRBJ2-7
TGTGCCAGCAGCACAAGTCATGGAGAGACCCAGTACTTC CASSTSHGETQYF once TRBV28 NA TRBJ2-5
TGTGCCAGCAGCTTGGAACAGGGTACTTTGCAGTACTTC CASSLEQGTLQYF few TRBV5-4 NA TRBJ2-7
TGTGCCAGCAGCTTCCCGCCCGGGCAGGCCCACACTGAAGCTTTCTTT CASSFPPGQAHTEAFF NA TRBV7-8 NA TRBJ1-1
TGTGCCAGCAGCGATTACTACGAGCAGTACTTC CASSDYYEQYF NA TRBV3-1/TRBV3-2 NA TRBJ2-7
TGTGCCAGCAGTTTCGGACAGGGCCCAGATACGCAGTATTTT CASSFGQGPDTQYF few TRBV27 TRBD1 TRBJ2-3
TGTGCCAGTACCCCTTTTACCGGGAGTGATCAGCCCCAGCATTTT CASTPFTGSDQPQHF NA TRBV19 NA TRBJ1-5
TGTGCCAGCAGAACGGGGGGGCGGACAGATACGCAGTATTTT CASRTGGRTDTQYF NA TRBV27 TRBD2 TRBJ2-3
TGTGCCGCTAATAGGGGACAGGGGGCGTTTGAAGCTTTCTTT CAANRGQGAFEAFF NA TRBV19 TRBD1 TRBJ1-1
TGTGCCAGCTCACAGACGGGGACAGGGGGGCACGAGCAGTACTTC CASSQTGTGGHEQYF NA TRBV18 TRBD1 TRBJ2-7
TGCGCCAGCAGCTTGGAGTCCAGGGATGGGGAGACCCAGTACTTC CASSLESRDGETQYF NA TRBV5-1 NA TRBJ2-5
TGCAGCGTTGAAGATTTAGGTGGCAGCCAGAGTGATGAAAAACTGTTTTTT CSVEDLGGSQSDEKLFF NA TRBV29-1 NA TRBJ1-4
TGTGCCAGCAGCCAAGTCAGGTCGGATAATGGCTACACCTTC CASSQVRSDNGYTF NA TRBV3-1/TRBV3-2 NA TRBJ1-2
TGTGCCAGCAGTTTAAAGAATTCACCCCTCCACTTT CASSLKNSPLHF NA TRBV28 NA TRBJ1-6
TGTGCCAGCAGTGGGGGACTTGGGGGAATTAATGAAAAACTGTTTTTT CASSGGLGGINEKLFF NA TRBV6-1 NA TRBJ1-4
TGTGCCAGCAGCCAGCCAGGAGACTCCTATGGCTACACCTTC CASSQPGDSYGYTF NA TRBV3-1/TRBV3-2 NA TRBJ1-2
TGCAGCGTTGCGACAGGGAGTAATGAAAAACTGTTTTTT CSVATGSNEKLFF once TRBV29-1 TRBD1 TRBJ1-4
TGTGCCAGTCGTAGGGGGGATTCCTCCTATGGCTACACCTTC CASRRGDSSYGYTF NA TRBV5-5 NA TRBJ1-2
TGTGCCTGGAGTGATAGTTGGGGGCCCCAGCATTTT CAWSDSWGPQHF NA TRBV30 NA TRBJ1-5
TGCGCCAGCAGCCTCTTAGGGGGAGCGGGCACTGAAGCTTTCTTT CASSLLGGAGTEAFF NA TRBV4-3 NA TRBJ1-1
TGCGCCAGCAGCCAAGTGACGGGAATCTATGGCTACACCTTC CASSQVTGIYGYTF NA TRBV4-1 NA TRBJ1-2
TGTGCCAGCTCACCACCGACCAGTCGGGGGTCCTACGAGCAGTACTTC CASSPPTSRGSYEQYF NA TRBV18 NA TRBJ2-7
TGTGCCACCGGACGTGGTCAGCCCCAGCATTTT CATGRGQPQHF NA TRBV2 NA TRBJ1-5
TGTGCCAGTAGTATTCACTCCAGCGGGTTGAACACTGAAGCTTTCTTT CASSIHSSGLNTEAFF NA TRBV19 NA TRBJ1-1
TGTGCCAGTAGTCAGACTAGCGGGGGCTACAATGAGCAGTTCTTC CASSQTSGGYNEQFF NA TRBV19 TRBD2 TRBJ2-1
TGTGCCAGCAACCGTGGGGGCTCTGGAAACACCATATATTTT CASNRGGSGNTIYF NA TRBV5-6 NA TRBJ1-3
TGTGCCAGCAGCTCCTTAGCGGGGGGCCGGAACACCGGGGAGCTGTTTTTT CASSSLAGGRNTGELFF NA TRBV7-2 TRBD2 TRBJ2-2
TGTGCCAGCAGTTTTTCCCAGGGGGTGAATCAGCCCCAGCATTTT CASSFSQGVNQPQHF NA TRBV7-8 TRBD1 TRBJ1-5
TGTGCCAGCAGTGAAGCGAATGAGTACGGCGGGGGGCAAACCAATGAGCAGTTCTTC CASSEANEYGGGQTNEQFF few TRBV6-1 TRBD2 TRBJ2-1
TGTGCCAGCAGATACTCCGGGACAGGCAATCAGCCCCAGCATTTT CASRYSGTGNQPQHF NA TRBV6-5 TRBD1 TRBJ1-5
TGTGCCAGCAGCTTATTGTTCCCTAGCGTTTTGGATACGCAGTATTTT CASSLLFPSVLDTQYF NA TRBV7-2 NA TRBJ2-3
TGTGCCAGCAGTGACGGGATCGGTGGCGGGGAGCTGTTTTTT CASSDGIGGGELFF few TRBV6-4 NA TRBJ2-2
TGTGCCATCAGTGACCCTGGTGGAGCAGAGAATGAAGCTTTCTTT CAISDPGGAENEAFF few TRBV10-3 NA TRBJ1-1
TGTGCCAGCAGCCAATGGTCTAGCGGGGGGATAGATACGCAGTATTTT CASSQWSSGGIDTQYF NA TRBV3-1/TRBV3-2 TRBD2 TRBJ2-3
TGTGCCAGCAGCCGAGGGGCTGAGACCCAGTACTTC CASSRGAETQYF NA TRBV5-4 NA TRBJ2-5
TGCGCCAGCAGCCAAGAGCGGATGGGACGGGCTAACACTGAAGCTTTCTTT CASSQERMGRANTEAFF few TRBV4-1 NA TRBJ1-1
TGTGCCAGCAGCATACAGGGGGCGGGAACTGAAGCTTTCTTT CASSIQGAGTEAFF NA TRBV7-2 TRBD1 TRBJ1-1
TGTGCCAGTAGTATTGAGCAGGGAACTTCTGGCAATCAGCCCCAGCATTTT CASSIEQGTSGNQPQHF NA TRBV19 NA TRBJ1-5
TGCAGTGCCACATACATCAGAGGGTCTTTCTTT CSATYIRGSFF NA TRBV20-1 NA TRBJ1-1
TGCAGCGCGGGGGAAGTAAATCATCCTTATTTT CSAGEVNHPYF NA TRBV29-1 NA TRBJ1-4
TGTGCCAGTAGTATCGGCCGGGAGATAAAGGTTGGTGAAGCTTTCTTT CASSIGREIKVGEAFF once TRBV19 NA TRBJ1-1
TGTGCCAGCTCACCGGGGCGGGGCATAGGCAATCAGCCCCAGCATTTT CASSPGRGIGNQPQHF NA TRBV18 NA TRBJ1-5